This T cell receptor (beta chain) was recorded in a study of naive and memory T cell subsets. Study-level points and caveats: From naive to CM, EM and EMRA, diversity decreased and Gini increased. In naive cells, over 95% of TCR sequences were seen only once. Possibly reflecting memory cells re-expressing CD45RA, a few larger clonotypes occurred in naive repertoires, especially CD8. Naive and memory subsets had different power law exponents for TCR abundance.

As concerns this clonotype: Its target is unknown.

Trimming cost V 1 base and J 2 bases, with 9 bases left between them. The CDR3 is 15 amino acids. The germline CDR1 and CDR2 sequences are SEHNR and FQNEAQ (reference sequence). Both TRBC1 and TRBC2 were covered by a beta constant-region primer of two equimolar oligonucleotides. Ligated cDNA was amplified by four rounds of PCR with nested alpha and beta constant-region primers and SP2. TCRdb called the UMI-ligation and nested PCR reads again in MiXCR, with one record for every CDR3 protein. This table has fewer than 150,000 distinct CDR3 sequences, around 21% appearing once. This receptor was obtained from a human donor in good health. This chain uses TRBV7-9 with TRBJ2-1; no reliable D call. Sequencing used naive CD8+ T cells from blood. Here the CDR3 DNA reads TGTGCCAGCAGCTTAGGGCAGAAACCCTACAATGAGCAGTTCTTC. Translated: CASSLGQKPYNEQFF.